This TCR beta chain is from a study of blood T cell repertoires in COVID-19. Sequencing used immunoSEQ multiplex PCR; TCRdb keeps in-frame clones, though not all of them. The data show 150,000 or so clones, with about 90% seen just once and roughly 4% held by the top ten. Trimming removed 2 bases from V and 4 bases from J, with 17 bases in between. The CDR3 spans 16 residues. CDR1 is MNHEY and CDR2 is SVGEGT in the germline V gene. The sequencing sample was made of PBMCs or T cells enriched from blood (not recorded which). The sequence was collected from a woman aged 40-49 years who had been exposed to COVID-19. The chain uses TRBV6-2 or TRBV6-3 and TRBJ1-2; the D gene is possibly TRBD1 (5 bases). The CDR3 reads CASSYAFRTLSYGYTF. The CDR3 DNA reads TGTGCCAGCAGTTACGCGTTTCGGACACTAAGCTATGGCTACACCTTC.